One and the same sample provided the 22 T cell receptor beta chains below, sequenced in a study of T cell responses to AZD1222 COVID-19 vaccine. Data came from immunoSEQ multiplex PCR; TCRdb stores just in-frame clones and leaves some out. The sample has about 180,000 clones, around 91% seen once. The material sequenced was peripheral blood, taken on day 0 of AZD1222 vaccination. Receptors originate from an adult in good health.

The rearrangement uses TRBV4-1 and TRBJ1-1; D unresolved. There are 16 residues in the CDR3. Germline V gives CDR1 MGHRA, CDR2 YSYEKL. V lost 0 bases to trimming and J lost 1 base, with 12 bases between them. CDR3 bases: TGCGCCAGCAGCCAAGATTTTCGGCCAGAGAACACTGAAGCTTTCTTT. As protein: CASSQDFRPENTEAFF.

V is TRBV14 and J is TRBJ1-4; possibly TRBD1 for D (5 bases). Germline V gives CDR1 SGHDN, CDR2 FVKESK. Trimming cost V 4 bases and J 4 bases, with 7 bases left between them. This CDR3 spans 13 amino acids. The CDR3 reads CASSRGSNEKLFF. CDR3 sequence (DNA): TGTGCCAGCAGCCGGGGCAGTAATGAAAAACTGTTTTTT. Full variable domain (missing parts from reference TRBV14 and TRBJ1-4): EAGVTQFPSHSVIEKGQTVTLRCDPISGHDNLYWYRRVMGKEIKFLLHFVKESKQDESGMPNNRFLAERTGGTYSTLKVQPAELEDSGVYFCASSRGSNEKLFFGSGTQLSVL.

The J gene is TRBJ2-7, the V gene TRBV23-1; no definite D call. TRBV23-1 is filed as an ORF, its function uncertain. The germline V and J ends were trimmed by 6 bases and 6 bases, with 6 bases remaining between them. The CDR3 contains 10 residues. CDR3 sequence: CASSPTEQYV. The CDR3 DNA follows: TGCGCCAGCAGCCCGACCGAGCAGTACGTC.

This chain uses TRBV18 with TRBJ1-3, with a tentative D call TRBD1 (5 bases). CDR3 length equals 15 residues. The V end lost 3 bases, the J end lost 0 bases, and 9 bases lay between the germline ends. Germline V CDR1 and CDR2: KGHSH, LQKENI. The CDR3 region is CASSPGGLSGNTIYF. The CDR3, as DNA: TGTGCCAGCTCACCGGGGGGACTCTCTGGAAACACCATATATTTT.

The rearrangement uses TRBV5-4 and TRBJ1-2; 7 bases are shared with TRBD1. This CDR3 has 14 residues. The junction had 6 bases not matched to a gene; V was cut back by 4 bases and J by 3 bases. Germline CDR1 reads SGHNT; CDR2 reads YYREEE (reference sequence). CDR3 amino acids: CASSLDRADYGYTF. The DNA for the CDR3 is TGTGCCAGCAGCCTCGACAGGGCTGACTATGGCTACACCTTC.

The V call is TRBV6-1, the J call TRBJ1-2; a possible D gene is TRBD1 (6 bases). This CDR3 comprises 14 residues. Germline loops: CDR1 MNHNS, CDR2 SASEGT. The V gene lost 2 bases and the J gene lost 4 bases, with 11 bases spanning the gap. CDR3 protein: CASSETRGIYGYTF. The CDR3 DNA sequence: TGTGCCAGCAGTGAAACAAGGGGGATCTATGGCTACACCTTC.

This clone has just one count. The chain employs TRBV12-3 or TRBV12-4 and TRBJ1-5, with D maybe TRBD1 (6 bases). The CDR3 runs 13 residues. Trimming took 2 bases from V and 6 from J, leaving 8 bases between them. In DNA, the CDR3 is TGTGCCAGCAGTTTACAGGGGCGTCAGCCCCAGCATTTT. Translated: CASSLQGRQPQHF.

The J gene is TRBJ1-1, the V gene TRBV14; D is undetermined. The CDR3 sequence is 12 residues long. Germline values: CDR1 SGHDN, CDR2 FVKESK. V was shortened by 0 bases and J by 8 bases, with 7 bases between the two germline ends. The CDR3 region has the DNA TGTGCCAGCAGCCAAGATCCCGCGGAAGCTTTCTTT. It codes for CASSQDPAEAFF. The complete variable domain, with remaining parts taken from reference TRBV14 and TRBJ1-1, reads EAGVTQFPSHSVIEKGQTVTLRCDPISGHDNLYWYRRVMGKEIKFLLHFVKESKQDESGMPNNRFLAERTGGTYSTLKVQPAELEDSGVYFCASSQDPAEAFFGQGTRLTVV.

This clone was seen more than once but under ten times. The chain carries TRBV5-4 and TRBJ2-2; 12 bases are a match to TRBD1. The germline gives CDR1 SGHNT, CDR2 YYREEE (reference sequence). Losses at the gene ends were 3 bases for V and 0 bases for J; bases not matched to a gene: 3. The CDR3 spans 17 residues. This chain's CDR3 is CASSSGQGAANTGELFF. In DNA, the CDR3 is TGTGCCAGCAGCTCGGGACAGGGGGCGGCGAACACCGGGGAGCTGTTTTTT.

V gene TRBV6-6 combines with J gene TRBJ2-1, with D unclear. The ends were cut back, 0 bases at V and 4 bases at J, with 7 bases in the middle. From germline, CDR1 is MNHNY and CDR2 SVGAGI (reference sequence). The CDR3 runs to 14 residues. CDR3 protein: CASSYSKIYNEQFF. The CDR3 nucleotides are TGTGCCAGCAGTTACTCTAAGATTTACAATGAGCAGTTCTTC.

The chain has TRBV6-5 and TRBJ2-1; TRBD2 matches 7 bases. V trimming: 4 bases; J trimming: 7 bases; junction bases outside the gene matches: 4. The CDR3 runs 13 residues. CDR1 is MNHEY, CDR2 SVGAGI, per germline. CDR3 residues: CASSFAGVNEQFF. DNA for the CDR3: TGTGCCAGCAGTTTCGCGGGAGTTAATGAGCAGTTCTTC.

The rearrangement links TRBV13 to TRBJ2-2; D is unresolved. The V and J ends lost 1 base and 0 bases respectively, with 18 bases between them. CDR3 length: 19 amino acids. CDR1 and CDR2 from the germline V gene are PRHDT and FYEKMQ (reference sequence). CDR3 in DNA: TGTGCCAGCAGCTTAGCCCACCCCGGCCAACCAACGAACACCGGGGAGCTGTTTTTT. Its translation is CASSLAHPGQPTNTGELFF.

The chain uses TRBV27 and TRBJ2-3, with 9 bases aligning to TRBD2. V dropped 5 bases and J dropped 8; count of bases not matched to a gene: 29. This CDR3 has 21 residues. Per germline, CDR1 MNHEY and CDR2 SMNVEV (reference sequence). This CDR3 is CASSPTPGIDGSGGTRGTQYF. CDR3 sequence (DNA): TGTGCCAGCAGTCCAACCCCGGGGATCGATGGGAGCGGGGGGACCCGAGGTACGCAGTATTTT.

The chain joins TRBV10-3 to TRBJ2-5, with 12 bases that match TRBD2. Germline V gives CDR1 ENHRY, CDR2 SYGVKD. The junction had 1 base not matched to a gene; V was cut back by 0 bases and J by 2 bases. The CDR3 has 16 residues. DNA for the CDR3: TGTGCCATCAGTGAGTCGACTAGCGGGGGTCAAGAGACCCAGTACTTC. Amino acids: CAISESTSGGQETQYF.

The V and J genes are TRBV5-1 and TRBJ2-5; TRBD2 agrees at 13 bases. The length of the CDR3 is 17 residues. CDR1 SGHRS and CDR2 YFSETQ come from the germline V gene. V shed 4 bases and J 3 bases; nucleotides not matched to a gene: 9. CDR3 coding DNA: TGCGCCAGCAGCGAGGGACTAGCGGGGAGTTTGGAAGAGACCCAGTACTTC. It translates to CASSEGLAGSLEETQYF.

This clone occurred once. CDR3 loop: CASSPATVISGNTIYF. The DNA of the CDR3 is TGTGCCAGCAGCCCCGCAACAGTGATCTCTGGAAACACCATATATTTT. The chain employs TRBV7-9 and TRBJ1-3, with D unclear. The CDR3 contains 16 residues. Germline assignment: CDR1 SEHNR and CDR2 FQNEAQ (reference sequence). V lost 5 bases and J 0 bases, leaving 14 bases between the germline ends.

The chain employs TRBV5-4 and TRBJ1-2; perhaps TRBD1 as D (5 bases). The CDR3 contains 17 residues. V lost 3 bases to trimming and J lost 4 bases, with 22 bases between them. Germline lookup yields CDR1 SGHNT and CDR2 YYREEE (reference sequence). This CDR3 is CASSSRDAVLGFYGYTF. The DNA of the CDR3 is TGTGCCAGCAGCTCCCGGGACGCTGTTTTGGGCTTCTATGGCTACACCTTC.

The V call is TRBV14, the J call TRBJ1-2; a possible D gene is TRBD1 (6 bases). The CDR3 loop spans 13 amino acids. Germline assignment: CDR1 SGHDN and CDR2 FVKESK. Trimming removed 4 bases from V and 2 bases from J, with 8 bases in between. CDR3 amino acids: CASSLQGNYGYTF. The CDR3 region has the DNA TGTGCCAGCAGCCTCCAGGGGAACTATGGCTACACCTTC. Looking up the rest from reference TRBV14 and TRBJ1-2 gives the full variable domain: EAGVTQFPSHSVIEKGQTVTLRCDPISGHDNLYWYRRVMGKEIKFLLHFVKESKQDESGMPNNRFLAERTGGTYSTLKVQPAELEDSGVYFCASSLQGNYGYTFGSGTRLTVV.

The CDR3 DNA is TGTGCCAGCAGCTGGGGTGAAAGCTCTGGAAACACCATATATTTT. Translated, it gives CASSWGESSGNTIYF. The rearrangement uses TRBV5-8 and TRBJ1-3; D not resolved. Trimming took off 3 bases at V and 0 bases at J, with 10 bases between the two ends. The CDR3 loop spans 15 amino acids. Per germline, CDR1 SGHTS and CDR2 YDEGEE.

This chain joins TRBV9 and TRBJ2-1; perhaps TRBD2 as D (6 bases). Germline CDR1 reads SGDLS; CDR2 reads YYNGEE. CDR3 length: 13 amino acids. Trimming removed 4 bases from V and 5 bases from J, with 10 bases in between. The DNA of the CDR3 is TGTGCCAGCAGCACCGGGACTCACAATGAGCAGTTCTTC. Protein: CASSTGTHNEQFF.

The V call is TRBV7-2, the J call TRBJ1-2; D not resolved. Germline assignment: CDR1 SGHTA and CDR2 FQGNSA. V shed 5 bases and J shed 0 bases, with 10 bases lying between them. This CDR3 contains 14 residues. CDR3 amino acids: CASSTTVANYGYTF. The CDR3 DNA follows: TGTGCCAGCAGCACCACCGTAGCTAACTATGGCTACACCTTC.

The CDR3 here is CASRDSYEQYF. The DNA for the CDR3 is TGTGCCAGCCGGGACAGCTACGAGCAGTACTTC. The chain employs TRBV19 and TRBJ2-7; 7 nucleotides match TRBD1. Losses at the gene ends were 9 bases for V and 3 bases for J; bases not matched to a gene: 2. CDR1 LNHDA and CDR2 SQIVND come from the germline V gene (reference sequence). This CDR3 contains 11 residues.